The 9 T cell receptor beta chains below come from one sample, sequenced in a study of cytomegalovirus exposure and HLA in healthy donors. The assay was immunoSEQ multiplex PCR, and TCRdb's table has in-frame clones only and misses some. This table holds 150,000 to 200,000 clones, more than 75% found once. Sequenced material: PBMCs. The source is a man in his late teens or twenties in good health and CMV-seropositive.

The genes are TRBV6-1 and TRBJ2-1, with 8 positions matching TRBD2. This CDR3 comprises 14 residues. Germline trimming cut 6 bases from V and 3 bases from J; bases unmatched to any gene: 4. From germline, CDR1 is MNHNS and CDR2 SASEGT. CDR3 sequence: CASRSSGNYNEQFF. CDR3 nucleotide sequence: TGTGCCAGCAGGAGTAGCGGGAACTACAATGAGCAGTTCTTC.

The chain has TRBV29-1 and TRBJ2-5, with TRBD1 as a possible D gene (6 bases). The CDR3 contains 14 residues. Germline-derived CDR1 and CDR2 are SQVTM and ANQGSEA. Trimming removed 5 bases from V and 2 bases from J, with 15 bases in between. CDR3: CSVSVWDTQETQYF. The CDR3 DNA is TGCAGCGTTTCCGTCTGGGACACTCAAGAGACCCAGTACTTC.

The DNA for the CDR3 is TGTGCCACCAGCAGAGGAGGCGAATATTACGAGCAGTACTTC. Its translation: CATSRGGEYYEQYF. This rearrangement joins TRBV15 to TRBJ2-7, with D unclear. V lost 1 base and J lost 4, with 11 bases in between. The CDR3 has 14 amino acids. The germline V gene encodes CDR1 LNHNV and CDR2 YYDKDF (reference sequence). Looking up the rest from reference TRBV15 and TRBJ2-7 gives the full variable domain: DAMVIQNPRYQVTQFGKPVTLSCSQTLNHNVMYWYQQKSSQAPKLLFHYYDKDFNNEADTPDNFQSRRPNTSFCFLDIRSPGLGDTAMYLCATSRGGEYYEQYFGPGTRLTVT.

The V call is TRBV6-4, the J call TRBJ1-1; 8 nucleotides agree with TRBD1. With 6 bases clipped from V and 2 bases from J, the junction kept 5 bases outside the gene matches. There are 14 residues in the CDR3. Germline-derived CDR1 and CDR2 are MRHNA and SNTAGT. The CDR3 here is CASRGQGRNTEAFF. Here the CDR3 DNA reads TGTGCCAGCAGAGGACAGGGTCGTAACACTGAAGCTTTCTTT.

The chain employs TRBV9 and TRBJ2-7, with 12 bases aligning to TRBD2. With 3 bases clipped from V and 2 bases from J, the junction kept 3 bases outside the gene matches. The CDR3 consists of 15 residues. Germline assignment: CDR1 SGDLS and CDR2 YYNGEE. This chain's CDR3 is CASSETSGGTYEQYF. The CDR3 DNA reads as TGTGCCAGCAGCGAGACTAGCGGGGGAACCTACGAGCAGTACTTC. The entire variable domain, with the rest obtained from reference TRBV9 and TRBJ2-7, is as follows: DSGVTQTPKHLITATGQRVTLRCSPRSGDLSVYWYQQSLDQGLQFLIQYYNGEERAKGNILERFSAQQFPDLHSELNLSSLELGDSALYFCASSETSGGTYEQYFGPGTRLTVT.

This sequence joins TRBV4-2 and TRBJ2-5; 9 bases are a match to TRBD2. The J segment lost 5 bases and the V segment lost 5 bases, leaving 9 bases of the junction unmatched. Germline V gene lookup returns CDR1 LGHNA and CDR2 YNFKEQ. This CDR3 has 15 residues. The CDR3 region is CASSNLAGLGETQYF. Written as DNA, the CDR3 is TGTGCCAGCAGCAACCTAGCGGGGCTGGGGGAGACCCAGTACTTC.

The rearrangement links TRBV4-1 to TRBJ2-5; 11 positions match TRBD2. CDR3 length equals 16 residues. The V gene end was trimmed by 3 bases and the J gene end by 4 bases; junction bases not matched to a gene: 7. CDR1 is MGHRA, CDR2 YSYEKL, per germline. The CDR3 region is CASSQTSGKQIETQYF. The CDR3 nucleotides are TGCGCCAGCAGCCAGACTAGCGGGAAACAAATAGAGACCCAGTACTTC.

Many counts were recorded for this clone. The rearrangement joins TRBV29-1 to TRBJ2-7, with a possible D match to TRBD2 (7 bases). V lost 5 bases and J 5 bases, leaving 13 bases between the germline ends. The CDR3 totals 12 residues. Germline CDR1 and CDR2: SQVTM and ANQGSEA. Here the CDR3 reads CSVSGGGHEQYF. CDR3 bases: TGCAGCGTTTCGGGGGGCGGACACGAGCAGTACTTC.

This clone has a single count. This chain uses TRBV6-5 with TRBJ2-5, with a possible D match to TRBD2 (6 bases). This CDR3 contains 14 residues. The V gene's germline CDR1 is MNHEY and CDR2 SVGAGI. Trimming shortened V by 8 bases and J by 1 base, and 14 bases separated the two germline ends. CDR3: CASRRVSVQETQYF. Here the CDR3 DNA reads TGTGCCAGCCGGAGGGTCTCGGTCCAAGAGACCCAGTACTTC.